The 14 T cell receptor beta chains below were found in one sample sequenced in a study of CD8 T cells in Susac syndrome. Reverse transcription of roughly 0.45 to 1 ug RNA was performed with random hexamers. TCRdb re-called the immunoSEQ multiplex PCR reads with MiXCR, one entry per CDR3 protein. The sample records a few hundred thousand distinct CDR3 sequences, 95% being singletons. Sequenced sample: CD4+ T cells from PBMCs. The receptors here all came from a human donor with multiple sclerosis.

The CDR3 DNA is TGTGCCAGTGGGGACAGGGGAATTCAAGAGACCCAGTACTTC. Translation gives CASGDRGIQETQYF. The chain joins TRBV7-9 to TRBJ2-5; 10 bases line up with TRBD1. The CDR3 sequence is 14 residues long. Germline V gene lookup returns CDR1 SEHNR and CDR2 FQNEAQ (reference sequence). The J segment lost 2 bases and the V segment lost 9 bases, leaving 6 bases of the junction unmatched. Using reference TRBV7-9 and TRBJ2-5 for the parts outside the CDR3, the full variable domain is DTGVSQNPRHKITKRGQNVTFRCDPISEHNRLYWYRQTLGQGPEFLTYFQNEAQLEKSRLLSDRFSAERPKGSFSTLEIQRTEQGDSAMYLCASGDRGIQETQYFGPGTRLLVL.

The CDR3 bases are TGTGCCTGGGCGGGACTAGCGCAGGAGACCCAGTACTTC. As protein: CAWAGLAQETQYF. V usage is TRBV30 and J usage is TRBJ2-5; 10 bases map to TRBD2. Trimming took 5 bases from V and 5 from J; bases not matched to a gene: 5. The CDR3 is 13 residues long. In germline, CDR1 is GTSNPN, CDR2 SVGIG (reference sequence).

This chain uses TRBV30 with TRBJ1-5; 9 bases agree with TRBD1. CDR1 is GTSNPN, CDR2 SVGIG, per germline (reference sequence). The ends lost 6 bases at V and 0 bases at J; junction bases unmatched: 6. The CDR3 totals 15 residues. CDR3 region: CACTGQGFSNQPQHF. Written as DNA, the CDR3 is TGTGCCTGTACAGGACAGGGGTTTAGCAATCAGCCCCAGCATTTT.

The chain joins TRBV20-1 to TRBJ2-7, with 10 positions matching TRBD1. Germline V gene lookup returns CDR1 DFQATT and CDR2 SNEGSKA (reference sequence). The V segment lost 6 bases and the J segment 6 bases; nucleotides outside the gene matches: 5. This CDR3 comprises 12 residues. CDR3 coding DNA: TGCAGTGCAGAGCGACAGGGGGCCGAGCAGTACTTC. Translated, it gives CSAERQGAEQYF.

This clonotype was observed a handful of times. The chain couples TRBV18 to TRBJ2-7, with D hard to call. With 2 bases removed from V and 2 bases from J, the gap between germline ends came to 7 bases. The CDR3 has 13 amino acids. CDR1 KGHSH and CDR2 LQKENI come from the germline V gene. Here the CDR3 reads CASSPSQTYEQYF. For the CDR3, the DNA is TGTGCCAGCTCACCATCTCAGACCTACGAGCAGTACTTC.

This clonotype was detected once. The chain uses TRBV15 and TRBJ2-7; D call uncertain. Germline CDR1 and CDR2: LNHNV and YYDKDF (reference sequence). The CDR3 totals 13 residues. Deletions cut 0 bases from V and 1 base from J, with 4 bases between. DNA for the CDR3: TGTGCCACCAGCAGAGATCATTCCTACGAGCAGTACTTC. Protein product: CATSRDHSYEQYF.

CDR3 loop: CATSRGKGGAHTEAFF. The CDR3 region has the DNA TGTGCCACCAGCAGAGGCAAAGGGGGCGCACACACTGAAGCTTTCTTT. V is TRBV15 and J is TRBJ1-1; TRBD1 agrees at 7 bases. J lost 3 bases, V lost 1 base, and 8 bases had no gene match. This CDR3 contains 16 residues. Germline loops: CDR1 LNHNV, CDR2 YYDKDF (reference sequence).

This rearrangement joins TRBV15 to TRBJ1-2; D remains unclear. Germline V CDR1 and CDR2: LNHNV, YYDKDF (reference sequence). V was clipped by 0 bases and J by 7 bases, with 12 bases between them. The CDR3 has 14 residues. Here the CDR3 reads CATSRDRGWSGYTF. The CDR3 DNA is TGTGCCACCAGCAGAGATCGAGGCTGGAGTGGCTACACCTTC.

This chain links TRBV5-1 with TRBJ2-5, with D possibly being TRBD1 (5 bases). The length of the CDR3 is 14 residues. With 4 bases removed from V and 2 bases from J, the gap between germline ends came to 12 bases. From germline, CDR1 is SGHRS and CDR2 YFSETQ. DNA of the CDR3: TGCGCCAGCAGCCCAGGGTCCCCTCAAGAGACCCAGTACTTC. It specifies CASSPGSPQETQYF. Looking up the rest from reference TRBV5-1 and TRBJ2-5 gives the full variable domain: KAGVTQTPRYLIKTRGQQVTLSCSPISGHRSVSWYQQTPGQGLQFLFEYFSETQRNKGNFPGRFSGRQFSNSRSEMNVSTLELGDSALYLCASSPGSPQETQYFGPGTRLLVL.

V and J are TRBV9 and TRBJ2-1; 9 positions agree with TRBD1. The germline V gene encodes CDR1 SGDLS and CDR2 YYNGEE. The CDR3 has 16 residues. The junction had 7 bases not matched to a gene; V was cut back by 2 bases and J by 4 bases. For the CDR3, the DNA is TGTGCCAGCAGCGTTACACCGGGACAGGGATACAATGAGCAGTTCTTC. Encoded protein: CASSVTPGQGYNEQFF.

The V call is TRBV5-4, the J call TRBJ2-7; 8 bases map to TRBD1. The germline CDR1 and CDR2 sequences are SGHNT and YYREEE (reference sequence). This CDR3 region has 15 residues. J was trimmed by 3 bases and V by 1 base; bases with no gene match: 6. CDR3 sequence reads: CASSLPGQAHYEQYF. CDR3 DNA sequence: TGTGCCAGCAGCTTGCCGGGACAGGCTCACTACGAGCAGTACTTC.

This chain links TRBV5-1 with TRBJ2-2; 10 bases are a match to TRBD2. The CDR3 runs 15 residues. The germline CDR1 and CDR2 sequences are SGHRS and YFSETQ. V lost 4 bases and J lost 5; bases outside the gene matches: 5. In DNA, the CDR3 is TGCGCCAGCAGCAGGGGACTAGCGCGGACCGGGGAGCTGTTTTTT. Translated, it gives CASSRGLARTGELFF.

The chain joins TRBV7-3 to TRBJ2-3; 7 nucleotides agree with TRBD2. The germline V gene encodes CDR1 SGHTA and CDR2 FQGTGA. The CDR3 loop spans 15 amino acids. With 2 bases clipped from V and 5 bases from J, the junction kept 7 bases outside the gene matches. CDR3 protein: CASSLEGGQGDTQYF. DNA for the CDR3: TGTGCCAGCAGCTTAGAGGGAGGGCAAGGAGATACGCAGTATTTT. Drawing the rest from reference TRBV7-3 and TRBJ2-3, the complete variable domain is GAGVSQTPSNKVTEKGKYVELRCDPISGHTALYWYRQSLGQGPEFLIYFQGTGAADDSGLPNDRFFAVRPEGSVSTLKIQRTERGDSAVYLCASSLEGGQGDTQYFGPGTRLTVL.

This rearrangement joins TRBV20-1 to TRBJ1-2; TRBD1 is a possible D gene (6 bases). Trimming took off 4 bases at V and 4 bases at J, with 13 bases between the two ends. The CDR3 covers 13 residues. Germline loops: CDR1 DFQATT, CDR2 SNEGSKA (reference sequence). CDR3: CSAKQGGTYGYTF. CDR3 coding DNA: TGCAGTGCTAAACAGGGTGGAACCTATGGCTACACCTTC.